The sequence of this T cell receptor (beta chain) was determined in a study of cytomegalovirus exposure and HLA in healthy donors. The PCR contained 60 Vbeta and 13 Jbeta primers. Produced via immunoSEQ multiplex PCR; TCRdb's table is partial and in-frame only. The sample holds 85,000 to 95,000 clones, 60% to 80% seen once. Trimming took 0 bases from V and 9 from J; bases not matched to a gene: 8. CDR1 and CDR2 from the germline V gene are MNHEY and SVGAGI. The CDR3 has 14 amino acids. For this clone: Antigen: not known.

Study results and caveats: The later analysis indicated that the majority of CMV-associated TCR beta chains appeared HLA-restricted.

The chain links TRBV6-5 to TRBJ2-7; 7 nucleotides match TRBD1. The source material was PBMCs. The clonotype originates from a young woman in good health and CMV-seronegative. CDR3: CASSYSTTGESQYF. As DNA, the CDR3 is TGTGCCAGCAGTTACTCGACCACAGGGGAGTCGCAGTACTTC.